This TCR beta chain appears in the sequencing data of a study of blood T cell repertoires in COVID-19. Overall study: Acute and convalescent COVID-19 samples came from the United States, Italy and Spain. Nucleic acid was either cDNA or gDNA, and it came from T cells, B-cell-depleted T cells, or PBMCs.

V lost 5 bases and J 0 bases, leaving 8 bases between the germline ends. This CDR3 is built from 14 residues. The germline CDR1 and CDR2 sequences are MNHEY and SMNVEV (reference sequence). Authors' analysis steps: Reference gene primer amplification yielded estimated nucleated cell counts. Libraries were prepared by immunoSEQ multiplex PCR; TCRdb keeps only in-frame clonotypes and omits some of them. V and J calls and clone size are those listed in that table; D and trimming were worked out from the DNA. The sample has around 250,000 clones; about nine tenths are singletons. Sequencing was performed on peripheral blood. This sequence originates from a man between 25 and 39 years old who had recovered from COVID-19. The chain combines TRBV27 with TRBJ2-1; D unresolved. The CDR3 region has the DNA TGTGCCAGCAGTGAACTTGGCTCCTACAATGAGCAGTTCTTC. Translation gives CASSELGSYNEQFF.